The 2 T cell receptor beta chains given below trace back to one sample, sequenced in a study of T cells in Graves' hyperthyroidism and ophthalmopathy. RNA transcripts gave rise to amplified TCR beta CDR3 regions. First-round RT-PCR with HTBI primers amplified the TCR CDR3 region. One entry per CDR3 protein results from TCRdb running MiXCR on the multiplex PCR reads. Among about 460,000 distinct CDR3 sequences listed, approximately 23% were seen once. Sequencing was performed on blood. All receptors come from a woman in her 70s with Graves' ophthalmopathy.

This clonotype has only a few counts. The chain combines TRBV12-3 or TRBV12-4 with TRBJ1-6; D is unresolved. The V end was cut by 4 bases, the J end by 7 bases, with 14 bases between. This CDR3 has 15 residues. The CDR3 region is CASSYGRRRNSPLHF. CDR3 nucleotides: TGTGCCAGCAGTTATGGGCGAAGGAGAAATTCACCCCTCCACTTT.

A few counts support this clonotype. The rearrangement uses TRBV12-3 or TRBV12-4 and TRBJ2-1; 14 bases align to TRBD2. This CDR3 is 14 amino acids long. Germline trimming cut 5 bases from V and 9 bases from J; bases unmatched to any gene: 3. In DNA form, the CDR3 reads TGTGCCAGCAGTAATGGACTAGCGGGAGGTGAGCAGTTCTTC. Encoded protein: CASSNGLAGGEQFF.